These 16 T cell receptor beta chains came from one sample sequenced in a study of CD8+ T cells in alopecia areata. Reverse transcribed after extraction, RNA yielded cDNA as the sequencing template. Data came from immunoSEQ multiplex PCR; TCRdb stores just in-frame clones and leaves some out. This sample has about 200,000 clones; 56% occur once, and the top ten carry nearly 5%. Sample: CD8+ T cells sorted from blood. These receptors were taken from a human donor in good health.

The rearrangement uses TRBV9 and TRBJ1-4; 10 bases agree with TRBD1. J was trimmed by 8 bases and V by 0 bases; bases with no gene match: 4. CDR1 is SGDLS and CDR2 is YYNGEE in the germline V gene. There are 15 residues in the CDR3. CDR3 residues: CASSVEVTGGEKLFF. The CDR3 DNA reads TGTGCCAGCAGCGTAGAAGTGACAGGGGGCGAAAAACTGTTTTTT.

This clone was counted at least ten times. The V call is TRBV11-2, the J call TRBJ2-1; the D is unclear. The CDR3 length is 16 residues. Trimming left V 5 bases short and J 8 bases short, with 22 bases between. Germline CDR1 and CDR2: SGHAT and FQNNGV. CDR3 bases: TGTGCCAGCAGCGCAAAAGGAAATACACCGTCCGATGAGCAGTTCTTC. Amino acids: CASSAKGNTPSDEQFF.

This clone turned up a few times. The CDR3 is CASSPETGYDEQFF. CDR3 bases: TGCGCCAGCAGCCCGGAGACAGGGTATGATGAGCAGTTCTTC. The chain is built from TRBV5-1 and TRBJ2-1, with TRBD1 matching 7 bases. CDR3 length: 14 amino acids. Germline-derived CDR1 and CDR2 are SGHRS and YFSETQ. J was trimmed by 8 bases and V by 4 bases; bases with no gene match: 9.

The chain uses TRBV29-1 and TRBJ2-5; D might be TRBD1 or TRBD2, each matching 6 bases. V was cut by 1 base and J by 7 bases, with 13 bases left in between. The CDR3 length is 13 residues. Per germline, CDR1 SQVTM and CDR2 ANQGSEA. The CDR3, as DNA: TGCAGCGTTGAAGGCGGCGGAGGGGGGACCCAGTACTTC. As protein: CSVEGGGGGTQYF.

In this sample, this clone turned up many times. This chain's CDR3 is CASSLNDREEGYTF. CDR3 coding DNA: TGTGCCAGCAGCTTAAATGACAGGGAGGAGGGCTACACCTTC. This chain joins TRBV7-6 and TRBJ1-2; 7 bases map to TRBD1. J was trimmed by 8 bases and V by 2 bases; bases with no gene match: 8. CDR1 and CDR2 (germline): SGHVS, FNYEAQ. This CDR3 region has 14 residues.

The chain is built from TRBV6-5 and TRBJ2-3; a possible D gene is TRBD2 (6 bases). This CDR3 contains 16 residues. Germline CDR1 is MNHEY and CDR2 is SVGAGI. V was pared by 0 bases and J by 0 bases, with 10 bases between. CDR3 residues: CASSYSAGPSTDTQYF. As DNA, the CDR3 is TGTGCCAGCAGTTACTCGGCGGGGCCAAGCACAGATACGCAGTATTTT.

This chain joins TRBV7-8 and TRBJ2-7; a possible D gene is TRBD1 (5 bases). Germline CDR1 reads SGHVS; CDR2 reads FQNEAQ. This CDR3 contains 15 residues. V was trimmed by 3 bases and J by 5 bases, leaving 17 bases between them. The CDR3 DNA reads as TGTGCCAGCAGCTTTTTACTTAGGGGTAGCCACGAGCAGTACTTC. Amino acid sequence: CASSFLLRGSHEQYF. The variable domain in full, with the rest retrieved from reference TRBV7-8 and TRBJ2-7, is GAGVSQSPRYKVAKRGQDVALRCDPISGHVSLFWYQQALGQGPEFLTYFQNEAQLDKSGLPSDRFFAERPEGSVSTLKIQRTQQEDSAVYLCASSFLLRGSHEQYFGPGTRLTVT.

The table lists this clone with a few counts. The genes are TRBV9 and TRBJ1-2; D may be TRBD1 (5 bases). Trimming stripped 3 bases from V and 6 bases from J, with 15 bases between. Germline values: CDR1 SGDLS, CDR2 YYNGEE. This CDR3 contains 14 residues. The CDR3 DNA sequence: TGTGCCAGCAGCGCTTCCGGGACGGCACATGGCTACACCTTC. Translating gives CASSASGTAHGYTF.

The V call is TRBV30, the J call TRBJ2-5; the D is unclear. Trimming pared 0 bases from V and 1 base from J, leaving 6 bases between. CDR3 length equals 13 residues. Germline V gene sequence: CDR1 GTSNPN, CDR2 SVGIG (reference sequence). Here the CDR3 DNA reads TGTGCCTGGAGTGTCGACCCCCAAGAGACCCAGTACTTC. It yields the protein CAWSVDPQETQYF.

The chain links TRBV7-9 to TRBJ2-7; D uncertain. V lost 5 bases to trimming and J lost 6 bases, with 11 bases between them. This CDR3 spans 12 amino acids. CDR1 and CDR2 (germline): SEHNR, FQNEAQ (reference sequence). CDR3 nucleotide sequence: TGTGCCAGCAGCCTCGATCCGTCCGAGCAGTACTTC. As protein: CASSLDPSEQYF.

This chain uses TRBV4-1 with TRBJ1-1; D is undetermined. V dropped 4 bases and J dropped 1 base, with 7 bases sitting between them. The CDR3 is made up of 13 amino acids. Per germline, CDR1 MGHRA and CDR2 YSYEKL. The CDR3, as DNA: TGCGCCAGCAGCCGCCCCGAGAACACTGAAGCTTTCTTT. It encodes CASSRPENTEAFF.

In this sample, this clone turned up a few times. V usage is TRBV9 and J usage is TRBJ2-3; no definite D call. Germline lookup yields CDR1 SGDLS and CDR2 YYNGEE. The CDR3 covers 15 residues. The V end was cut by 3 bases, the J end by 1 base, with 12 bases between. The CDR3 region is CASSASSTGTDTQYF. CDR3 coding DNA: TGTGCCAGCAGCGCCTCATCCACGGGCACAGATACGCAGTATTTT.

As DNA, the CDR3 is TGTGCCAGCACCTCAGGACAGTACGAGCAGTACTTC. It encodes CASTSGQYEQYF. The chain joins TRBV6-5 to TRBJ2-7, with D maybe TRBD1 (6 bases). The CDR3 spans 12 residues. Trimming shortened V by 7 bases and J by 4 bases, and 11 bases separated the two germline ends. Looked up from germline, CDR1 is MNHEY and CDR2 is SVGAGI.

This clone was counted ten times or more. The CDR3 nucleotides read TGTGCCAGCAGCCAAGAAGGGCCCGGGGGGGCAAATACGCAGTATTTT. Translated, it gives CASSQEGPGGANTQYF. The V and J genes are TRBV7-9 and TRBJ2-3, with 8 bases fitting TRBD2. CDR1 is SEHNR and CDR2 is FQNEAQ in the germline V gene (reference sequence). This CDR3 spans 16 amino acids. The V segment lost 5 bases and the J segment 7 bases; nucleotides outside the gene matches: 14.

This clone was picked up a small number of times. The V gene is TRBV5-6, the J gene TRBJ2-7; TRBD1 is a possible D gene (6 bases). V was pared by 4 bases and J by 3 bases, with 17 bases between. CDR1 and CDR2 from the germline V gene are SGHDT and YYEEEE. This CDR3 contains 15 residues. The CDR3 here is CASSLPGDGYYEQYF. CDR3 bases: TGTGCCAGCAGCCTCCCAGGGGACGGCTACTACGAGCAGTACTTC.

J is TRBJ2-4 and V is TRBV2; 10 bases fit TRBD1. Germline V CDR1 and CDR2: SNHLY, FYNNEI. The junction had 12 bases not matched to a gene; V was cut back by 6 bases and J by 4 bases. This CDR3 comprises 17 residues. This CDR3 reads CASSDDPGTGVKNIQYF. For the CDR3, the DNA is TGTGCCAGCAGCGATGACCCCGGGACAGGGGTAAAAAACATTCAGTACTTC. The full variable domain, in which reference TRBV2 and TRBJ2-4 provide the parts outside the CDR3, is EPEVTQTPSHQVTQMGQEVILRCVPISNHLYFYWYRQILGQKVEFLVSFYNNEISEKSEIFDDQFSVERPDGSNFTLKIRSTKLEDSAMYFCASSDDPGTGVKNIQYFGAGTRLSVL.